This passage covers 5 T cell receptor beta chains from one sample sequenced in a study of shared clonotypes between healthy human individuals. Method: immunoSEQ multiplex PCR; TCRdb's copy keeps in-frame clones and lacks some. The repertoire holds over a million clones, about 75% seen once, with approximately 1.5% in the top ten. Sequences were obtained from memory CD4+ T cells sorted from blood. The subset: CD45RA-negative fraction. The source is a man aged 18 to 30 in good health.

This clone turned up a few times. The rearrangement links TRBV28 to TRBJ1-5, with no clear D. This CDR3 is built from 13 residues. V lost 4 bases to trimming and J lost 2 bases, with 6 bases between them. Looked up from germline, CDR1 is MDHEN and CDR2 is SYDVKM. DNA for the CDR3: TGTGCCAGCAGTTATGCCGGCAATCAGCCCCAGCATTTT. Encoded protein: CASSYAGNQPQHF.

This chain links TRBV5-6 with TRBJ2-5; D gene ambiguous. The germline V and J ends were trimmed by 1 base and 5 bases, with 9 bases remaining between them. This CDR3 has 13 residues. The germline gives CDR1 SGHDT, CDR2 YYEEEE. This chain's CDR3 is CASSLWSRETQYF. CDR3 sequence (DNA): TGTGCCAGCAGCTTGTGGTCCCGGGAGACCCAGTACTTC.

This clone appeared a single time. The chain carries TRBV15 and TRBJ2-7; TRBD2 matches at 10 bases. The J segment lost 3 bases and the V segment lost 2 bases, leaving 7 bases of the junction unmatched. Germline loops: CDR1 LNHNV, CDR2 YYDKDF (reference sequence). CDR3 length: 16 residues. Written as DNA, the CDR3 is TGTGCCACCAGCAGAACTAAACTAGCGGGGAACTACGAGCAGTACTTC. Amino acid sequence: CATSRTKLAGNYEQYF.

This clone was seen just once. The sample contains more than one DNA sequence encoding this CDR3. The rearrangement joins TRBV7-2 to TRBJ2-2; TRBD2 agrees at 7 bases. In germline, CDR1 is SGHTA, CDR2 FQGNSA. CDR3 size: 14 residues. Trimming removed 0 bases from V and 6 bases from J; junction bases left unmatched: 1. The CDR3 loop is CASSLASGAGELFF. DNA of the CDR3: TGTGCCAGCAGCTTAGCAAGCGGGGCCGGGGAGCTGTTTTTT.

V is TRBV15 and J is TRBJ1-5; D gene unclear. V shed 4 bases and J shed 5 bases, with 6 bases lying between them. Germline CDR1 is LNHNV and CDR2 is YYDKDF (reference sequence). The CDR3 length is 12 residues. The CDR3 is CATSMKDQPQHF. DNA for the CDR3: TGTGCCACCAGCATGAAGGATCAGCCCCAGCATTTT.